This T cell receptor (beta chain) was captured in a study of T cell changes during pregnancy in multiple sclerosis. Here immunoSEQ multiplex PCR was the method, and the copy in TCRdb shows in-frame clones only, minus some. This repertoire shows some 74,000 clones, roughly 89% found once; its top ten account for roughly 3.9%. The V end was cut by 1 base, the J end by 11 bases, with 14 bases between. Germline V lookup: CDR1 SEHNR, CDR2 FQNEAQ (reference sequence). The CDR3 runs to 14 residues. Sequenced here: peripheral blood, sampled after pregnancy. This rearrangement joins TRBV7-9 to TRBJ1-4; the D gene is possibly TRBD1 (5 bases). The source of this sequence is a female donor in good health, enrolled as a control in a pregnancy study. In DNA, the CDR3 is TGTGCCAGCAGCTTAGGAGTTGTGGGGGGTAAACTGTTTTTT. Translating gives CASSLGVVGGKLFF. The variable domain in full, completed from reference TRBV7-9 and TRBJ1-4, reads DTGVSQNPRHKITKRGQNVTFRCDPISEHNRLYWYRQTLGQGPEFLTYFQNEAQLEKSRLLSDRFSAERPKGSFSTLEIQRTEQGDSAMYLCASSLGVVGGKLFFGSGTQLSVL.